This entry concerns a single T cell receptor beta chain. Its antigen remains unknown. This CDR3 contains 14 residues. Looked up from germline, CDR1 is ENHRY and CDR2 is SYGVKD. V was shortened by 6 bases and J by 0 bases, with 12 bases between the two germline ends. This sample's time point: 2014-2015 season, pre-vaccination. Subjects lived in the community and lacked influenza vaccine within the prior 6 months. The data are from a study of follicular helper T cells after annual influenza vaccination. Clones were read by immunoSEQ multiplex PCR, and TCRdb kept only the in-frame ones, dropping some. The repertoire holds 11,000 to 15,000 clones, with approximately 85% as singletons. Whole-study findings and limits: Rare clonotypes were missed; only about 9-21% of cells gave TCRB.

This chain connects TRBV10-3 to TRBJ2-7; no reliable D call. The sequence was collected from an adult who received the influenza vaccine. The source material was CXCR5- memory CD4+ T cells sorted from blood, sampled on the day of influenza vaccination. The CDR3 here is CAIREQLSSYEQYF. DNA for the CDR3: TGTGCCATCAGGGAACAGCTAAGCTCCTACGAGCAGTACTTC.